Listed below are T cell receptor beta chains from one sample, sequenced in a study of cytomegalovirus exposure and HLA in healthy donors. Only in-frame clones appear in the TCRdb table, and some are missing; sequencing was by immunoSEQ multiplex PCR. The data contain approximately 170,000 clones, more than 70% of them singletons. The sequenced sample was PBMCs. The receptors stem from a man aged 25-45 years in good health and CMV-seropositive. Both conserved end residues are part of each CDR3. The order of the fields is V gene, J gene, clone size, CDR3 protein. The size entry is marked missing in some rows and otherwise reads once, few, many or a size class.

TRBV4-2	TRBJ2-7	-	CASSQPGTSYEQYF
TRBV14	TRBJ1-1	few	CASRGTGRDTEAFF
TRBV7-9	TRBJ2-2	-	CASRQTRELFF
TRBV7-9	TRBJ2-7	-	CASSLDLGGGNEQYF
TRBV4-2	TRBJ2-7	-	CASSQWGTGNNEQYF
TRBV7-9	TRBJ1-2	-	CSSSLARANRLDGYTF
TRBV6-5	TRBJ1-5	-	CASSYDSNIRQPQHF
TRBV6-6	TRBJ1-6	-	CASRKQGGYSPLHF
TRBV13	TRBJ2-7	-	CASSHGHTLSEQYF
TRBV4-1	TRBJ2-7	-	CASSQYTGPYEQYF
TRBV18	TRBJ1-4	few	CASSQLQGPNEKLFF
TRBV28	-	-	CASSLGGYEQYF
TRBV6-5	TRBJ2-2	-	CASNAGINTGELFF
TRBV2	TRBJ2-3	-	CASSVSPRDTQYF
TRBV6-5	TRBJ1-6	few	CASRDRNSPLHF
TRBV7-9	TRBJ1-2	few	CASSFGQVYGYTF
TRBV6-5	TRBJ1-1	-	CASSYSFRADTEAFF
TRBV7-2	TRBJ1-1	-	CASSPTGGNMNTEAFF
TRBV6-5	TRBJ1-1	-	CASEGTGATEAFF
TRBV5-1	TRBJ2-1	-	CASSSEGEQFF
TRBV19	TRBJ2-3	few	CATSRLAGVADTQYF
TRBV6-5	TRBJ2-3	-	CASRRAGRDTQYF
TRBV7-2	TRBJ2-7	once	CASSTPGAEQYF
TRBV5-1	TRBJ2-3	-	CASSLDSGGATDTQYF
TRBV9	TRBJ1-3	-	CASSVGARTDTGNTIYF
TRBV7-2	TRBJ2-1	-	CASSLKAGDRNEQFF
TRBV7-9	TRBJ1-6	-	CASSSRQVPDSPLHF
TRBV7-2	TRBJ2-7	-	CASSLAGLAGGVEQYF
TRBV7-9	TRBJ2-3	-	CASSLLSGTDTQYF
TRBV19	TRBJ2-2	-	CASSKGLLELFF
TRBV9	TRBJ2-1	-	CASSVDRRTSGVYNEQFF
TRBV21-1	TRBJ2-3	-	CASSARDRKGSNTQYF
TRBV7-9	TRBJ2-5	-	CASSVDRVETQYF
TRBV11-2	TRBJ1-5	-	CASSLVGGQQPQHF
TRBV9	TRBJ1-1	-	CASSVEGDRGVGTEAFF
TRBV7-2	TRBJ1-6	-	CASSLGRGNSPLHF
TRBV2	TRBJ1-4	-	CASSGRTGHEKLFF
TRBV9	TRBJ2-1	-	CASSWGLAGPRDEQFF
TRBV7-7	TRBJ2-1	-	CASSGTSGSNEQFF
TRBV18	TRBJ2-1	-	CASSPGSGMMVNEQFF
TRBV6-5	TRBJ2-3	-	CASSYGGGQSTDTQYF
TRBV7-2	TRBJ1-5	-	CASSFVRGQPQHF
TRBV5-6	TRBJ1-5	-	CASSLAVGARGLYNQPQHF
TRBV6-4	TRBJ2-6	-	CASSETGPGANVLTF
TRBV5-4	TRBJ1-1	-	CASSLQGQRDTEAFF
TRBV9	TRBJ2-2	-	CASSVAETSGIPGELFF
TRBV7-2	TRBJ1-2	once	CASSLAPDYGYTF
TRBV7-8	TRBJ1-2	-	CASSLANVQENYGYTF
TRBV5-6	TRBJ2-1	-	CASSLNGQPYNEQFF
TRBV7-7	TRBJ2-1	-	CASSPSEEVYNEQFF
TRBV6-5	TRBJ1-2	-	CASSYRSYGYTF
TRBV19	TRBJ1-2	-	CASTQPSSGGLGYTF